This T cell receptor beta chain comes out of a study of technical replicates of blood from several donors. Sequenced by immunoSEQ multiplex PCR; TCRdb stores in-frame clones only, minus some. The table includes approximately 99,000 clones, roughly 96% detected once. This CDR3 has 15 residues. The V gene lost 4 bases and the J gene lost 0 bases, with 13 bases spanning the gap. Per the germline V gene, CDR1 is SGHRS and CDR2 is YFSETQ. Sequenced: T cells isolated from PBMCs. The sequence was obtained from a human donor in good health. The chain combines TRBV5-1 with TRBJ1-1, with D perhaps matching TRBD1 (5 bases). The CDR3 reads CASSGGTFMNTEAFF. In DNA, the CDR3 is TGCGCCAGCAGCGGCGGGACTTTCATGAACACTGAAGCTTTCTTT.